This T cell receptor beta chain was retrieved from a study of control samples from healthy donors and cancer patients. Germline-derived CDR1 and CDR2 are SGHTA and FQGNSA. After removal of 5 bases from V and 1 base from J, the junction contained 8 bases not matched to a gene. The CDR3 is made up of 17 amino acids. Produced via immunoSEQ multiplex PCR; TCRdb's table is partial and in-frame only. The table records about 230,000 clones, around 79% of them present only once. The sample consisted of PBMCs. The chain carries TRBV7-2 and TRBJ2-2; 9 positions agree with TRBD2. The TCR was taken from a woman in her fifties or sixties with lung cancer. CDR3 coding DNA: TGTGCCAGCAGCCGTCCAGCGGGGGGACGGAACACCGGGGAGCTGTTTTTT. It is translated as CASSRPAGGRNTGELFF.